Below, 15 T cell receptor beta chains from the same sample are listed, as sequenced in a study of regulatory T cells in long-lasting Graves disease (dated by TCRdb to the early 2020s). The meaning of the sample's time point label: newly diagnosed GD, antithyroid drugs for less than 3 months. For both TCR sequencing and RNA sequencing, RNA was extracted from PBMCs in TRIzol. The library came from multiplex PCR. The instrument given in TCRdb is Illumina HiSeq 4000. TCR beta libraries were built with iRepertoire HTBI primers and Arm-PCR amplification of CDR3 regions. In TCRdb, the public reads were trimmed at Q25 with fastp and aligned with MiXCR, with productive beta chains retained. Each CDR3 protein gets just one entry, which takes the most common genes and DNA from the rows behind it. Counted in this sample were hundreds of thousands of distinct CDR3 sequences; about 16% of them appeared once. 9.5% to 15% of the sample is taken by the ten largest.

The same sample was also used in a study of T cells in Graves' hyperthyroidism and ophthalmopathy.

Sequenced here: peripheral blood mononuclear cells (PBMCs), sampled at new diagnosis, from a patient treated with antithyroid drugs. The receptors originated from a man aged 18 to 29 with Graves disease. Donor details come from another sample of the same person, matched by shared clones.

This clonotype was seen ten or more times. The chain employs TRBV9 and TRBJ2-7; D gene unclear. V gave up 0 bases and J gave up 1 base, with 8 bases separating them. This CDR3 has 14 residues. Looked up from germline, CDR1 is SGDLS and CDR2 is YYNGEE. CDR3 DNA: TGTGCCAGCAGCGTAGATATGGGGTCCTACGAGCAGTACTTC. It encodes CASSVDMGSYEQYF.

Regarding this clonotype: Given a much more abundant clone one base away, this may be a read error. The chain has TRBV27 and TRBJ1-1; TRBD1 might be the D (5 bases). The CDR3 covers 11 residues. The ends were cut back, 4 bases at V and 9 bases at J, with 9 bases in the middle. The germline V gene has CDR1 MNHEY and CDR2 SMNVEV (reference sequence). CDR3 protein: CASSSDSQAFF. CDR3 bases: TGTGCCAGCAGTTCCGACAGTCAAGCTTTCTTT.

This clonotype was observed at least ten times. V usage is TRBV20-1 and J usage is TRBJ2-3; D is undetermined. Trimming left V 1 base short and J 2 bases short, with 10 bases between. The CDR3 extends over 14 amino acids. From germline, CDR1 is DFQATT and CDR2 SNEGSKA (reference sequence). CDR3 sequence reads: CSARVADATDTQYF. The CDR3 bases are TGCAGTGCTAGAGTTGCGGACGCCACAGATACGCAGTATTTT.

Comment on this clonotype: At one boundary the junction diverges from the germline segment, which might be a read error. The V call is TRBV7-9, the J call TRBJ2-1; possibly TRBD1 for D (5 bases). The germline gives CDR1 SEHNR, CDR2 FQNEAQ (reference sequence). The CDR3 length is 14 residues. The CDR3 sequence is CASSQDLGQYEQFF. Written as DNA, the CDR3 is TGCGCCAGCAGCCAAGATCTTGGACAATATGAGCAGTTCTTC.

This clonotype has at least ten counts. V usage is TRBV11-2 and J usage is TRBJ2-3, with D possibly being TRBD2 (6 bases). This CDR3 has 17 residues. Germline assignment: CDR1 SGHAT and CDR2 FQNNGV. Trimming pared 0 bases from V and 4 bases from J, leaving 17 bases between. The CDR3 here is CASSLESGGISPDTQYF. In DNA form, the CDR3 reads TGTGCCAGCAGCTTAGAATCGGGCGGGATAAGTCCAGATACGCAGTATTTT.

The table lists this clonotype with a few counts. J is TRBJ2-6 and V is TRBV5-1; D may match TRBD1 or TRBD2 (5 bases each). Trimming stripped 1 base from V and 3 bases from J, with 8 bases between. The CDR3 has 15 residues. Germline V lookup: CDR1 SGHRS, CDR2 YFSETQ. The CDR3 reads CASSLMGDGANVLTF. In DNA form, the CDR3 reads TGCGCCAGCAGCTTGATGGGGGATGGGGCCAACGTCCTGACTTTC. Complete variable domain (other parts from reference TRBV5-1 and TRBJ2-6): KAGVTQTPRYLIKTRGQQVTLSCSPISGHRSVSWYQQTPGQGLQFLFEYFSETQRNKGNFPGRFSGRQFSNSRSEMNVSTLELGDSALYLCASSLMGDGANVLTFGAGSRLTVL.

This clonotype was observed at least ten times. The CDR3 nucleotides read TGTGCCAGCAGTCCGGGACAGGGGTTAGGTGATGAGCAGTTCTTC. Amino acids: CASSPGQGLGDEQFF. This sequence joins TRBV12-3 or TRBV12-4 and TRBJ2-1, with TRBD1 matching 10 bases. This CDR3 is 15 amino acids long. After removal of 5 bases from V and 8 bases from J, the junction contained 9 bases not matched to a gene.

This clonotype occurred many times. The rearrangement uses TRBV7-2 and TRBJ2-3, with TRBD2 matching over 7 bases. This CDR3 region has 13 residues. Germline CDR1 and CDR2: SGHTA and FQGNSA. V lost 6 bases to trimming and J lost 5 bases; unmatched junction nucleotides: 5. Here the CDR3 reads CASRIGGGDTQYF. The CDR3 nucleotides read TGTGCCAGCAGAATAGGCGGGGGAGATACGCAGTATTTT.

The chain employs TRBV27 and TRBJ2-1, with 11 bases fitting TRBD1. Trimming at V came to 6 bases and at J to 9 bases, leaving 10 bases not matched to a gene. The CDR3 is 15 residues long. CDR1 is MNHEY and CDR2 is SMNVEV in the germline V gene (reference sequence). The CDR3 reads CASSLTRTGGGEQFF. The CDR3 DNA reads TGTGCCAGCAGCCTTACACGGACAGGGGGCGGTGAGCAGTTCTTC.

This clonotype was counted between two and nine times. This rearrangement joins TRBV25-1 to TRBJ2-3, with D perhaps assigned TRBD1 or TRBD2 (6 bases each). Germline CDR1 and CDR2: MGHDK and SYGVNS. The CDR3 contains 15 residues. The V and J ends lost 7 bases and 4 bases respectively, with 18 bases between them. This CDR3 reads CASTRGGGRADTQYF. Written as DNA, the CDR3 is TGTGCCAGCACCCGCGGTGGGGGGCGAGCAGATACGCAGTATTTT.

There are many counts of this clonotype. The V call is TRBV27, the J call TRBJ2-1; a weak D match, TRBD2 (7 bases). Trimming left V 3 bases short and J 7 bases short, with 16 bases between. The CDR3 is made up of 15 amino acids. Germline V gene sequence: CDR1 MNHEY, CDR2 SMNVEV (reference sequence). The CDR3 sequence: CASSFRQGRANEQFF. The CDR3 DNA is TGTGCCAGCAGTTTTAGGCAGGGGAGGGCTAATGAGCAGTTCTTC.

The chain links TRBV6-5 to TRBJ2-7; no clear D. The CDR3 runs to 12 residues. Germline V gives CDR1 MNHEY, CDR2 SVGAGI. V lost 4 bases, J lost 3 bases, and 7 bases lay in between. The CDR3 DNA sequence: TGTGCCAGCAGTTCGGACCTCTACGAGCAGTACTTC. The encoded protein is CASSSDLYEQYF.

V and J are TRBV6-1 and TRBJ2-5; the match to TRBD1 covers 8 bases. V lost 4 bases, J lost 6 bases, and 13 bases stayed unmatched. CDR3 size: 16 residues. Germline loops: CDR1 MNHNS, CDR2 SASEGT. For the CDR3, the DNA is TGTGCCAGCAGTGTTCGCGACAGGGGCCACCAGCAGACCCAGTACTTC. Its translation is CASSVRDRGHQQTQYF.

This clonotype was counted many times. An end of the junction differs from the germline gene, which may be a read error. The gene calls are TRBV30 and TRBJ2-3; 7 nucleotides line up with TRBD1. Looked up from germline, CDR1 is GTSNPN and CDR2 is SVGIG (reference sequence). The CDR3 is 10 amino acids. CDR3 in amino acids: CGWRQGVYHF. In DNA form, the CDR3 reads TGCGGCTGGCGGCAGGGGGTGTATCACTTT.

This clonotype was counted at least ten times. This sequence joins TRBV10-1 and TRBJ1-1; D call uncertain. Trimming pared 2 bases from V and 0 bases from J, leaving 13 bases between. Germline V gives CDR1 WNHNN, CDR2 SYGVQD (reference sequence). The CDR3 sequence is 16 residues long. CDR3: CASSEGHDGMNTEAFF. In DNA, the CDR3 is TGCGCCAGCAGTGAGGGGCACGACGGGATGAACACTGAAGCTTTCTTT.